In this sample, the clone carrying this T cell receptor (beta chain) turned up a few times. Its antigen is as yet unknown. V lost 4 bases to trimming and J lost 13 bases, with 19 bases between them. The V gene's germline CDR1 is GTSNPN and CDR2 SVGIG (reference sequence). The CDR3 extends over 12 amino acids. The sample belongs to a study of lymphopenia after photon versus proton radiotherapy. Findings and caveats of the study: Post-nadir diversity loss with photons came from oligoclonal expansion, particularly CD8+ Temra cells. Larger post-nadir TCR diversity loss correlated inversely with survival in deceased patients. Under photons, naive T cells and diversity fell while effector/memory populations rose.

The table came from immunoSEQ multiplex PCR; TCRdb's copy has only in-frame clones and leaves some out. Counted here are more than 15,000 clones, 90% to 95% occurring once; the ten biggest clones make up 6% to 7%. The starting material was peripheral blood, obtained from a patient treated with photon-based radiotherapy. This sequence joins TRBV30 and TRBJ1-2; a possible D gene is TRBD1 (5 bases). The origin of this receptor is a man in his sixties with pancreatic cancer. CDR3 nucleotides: TGTGCCTGGACCTCCGGGACCCCACCTTCCACCTTC. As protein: CAWTSGTPPSTF.